Listed below are T cell receptor beta chains from one sample, sequenced in a study of T cell responses to AZD1222 COVID-19 vaccine. TCRdb's copy holds only in-frame clones and misses some; the assay was immunoSEQ multiplex PCR. The table includes about 110,000 clones, approximately 85% detected once. Material: peripheral blood, obtained on day 0 of AZD1222 vaccination. Receptors were obtained from an adult in good health. The CDR3 runs from the conserved cysteine through the conserved F or W. A D gene is named only where the DNA matches it firmly. Size tells how often a clone was seen (once, few, many) or the class of an expanded clone, and some rows leave it out.

J | size | D | V | DNA | CDR3
TRBJ2-3 | - | TRBD2 | TRBV7-9 | TGTGCCAGCAGCTTAGGTGTAGCGGGGGCCACAGATACGCAGTATTTT | CASSLGVAGATDTQYF
TRBJ1-1 | - | TRBD1 | TRBV7-9 | TGTGCCAGCAGCTCGTCACGACAGGGAGGGACTGAAGCTTTCTTT | CASSSSRQGGTEAFF
TRBJ2-1 | - | TRBD2 | TRBV6-2/TRBV6-3 | TGTGCCAGCAGTTACCGGGGGGGCGCTTTGAATGAGCAGTTCTTC | CASSYRGGALNEQFF
TRBJ1-4 | - | - | TRBV7-9 | TGTGCCAGCATCCCCCTTAGGGGGACTAATGAAAAACTGTTTTTT | CASIPLRGTNEKLFF
TRBJ1-4 | - | TRBD1 | TRBV5-1 | TGCGCCAGCAGCTTGGCCAGGGGGAATGAAAAACTGTTTTTT | CASSLARGNEKLFF
TRBJ1-2 | - | - | TRBV11-2 | TGTGCCAGCAGCACCAGACAGGAGCGGGACTATGGCTACACCTTC | CASSTRQERDYGYTF
TRBJ1-2 | - | - | TRBV16 | TGTGCCAGCAGCGGGCAGCCTAACTATGGCTACACCTTC | CASSGQPNYGYTF
TRBJ1-1 | - | - | TRBV19 | TGTGCCTCTCAAACGGGGTCTGAAGCTTTCTTT | CASQTGSEAFF
TRBJ1-6 | - | - | TRBV6-5 | TGTGCCAGCAGACCGGGCTTAGAGAATTCACCCCTCCACTTT | CASRPGLENSPLHF
TRBJ2-1 | - | - | TRBV27 | TGTGCCAGCAGTTTATCGTCCTGGGCAGGGCGGAAGTTCTTC | CASSLSSWAGRKFF
TRBJ2-7 | - | - | TRBV14 | TGTGCCAGCAGCCAATGGGGAAACTACGAGCAGTACTTC | CASSQWGNYEQYF
TRBJ1-6 | - | - | TRBV11-2 | TGTGCCAGCAGCTTAGGATTGGTGGGTGGCCTTGGGTATTCACCCCTCCACTTT | CASSLGLVGGLGYSPLHF
TRBJ2-5 | few | - | TRBV2 | TGTGCCAGCAGTGGGGGGAGATTCGGGCACGAGACCCAGTACTTC | CASSGGRFGHETQYF
TRBJ2-1 | once | - | TRBV9 | TGTGCCAGCAGCCCAGGGAATGAGCAGTTCTTC | CASSPGNEQFF
TRBJ1-1 | - | - | TRBV12-5 | TGTGCTAGTGGTTTGTACAACAGGGAGAACACTGAAGCTTTCTTT | CASGLYNRENTEAFF
TRBJ1-2 | - | TRBD1 | TRBV2 | TGTGCCAGCAGTGAAGTCCCGGGACAGGGTAAACCCTACACCTTC | CASSEVPGQGKPYTF
TRBJ1-4 | once | - | TRBV12-5 | TGTGCTAGTGGTTTGGCCCAGCAGGGGAAGGATGAAAAACTGTTTTTT | CASGLAQQGKDEKLFF
TRBJ2-5 | - | TRBD1 | TRBV29-1 | TGCAGCGCCACGACAGGGGGTATGATGGAGACCCAGTACTTC | CSATTGGMMETQYF
TRBJ1-2 | - | - | TRBV28 | TGTGCCAGCAGTGGACAGCGGTATGGCTACACCTTC | CASSGQRYGYTF
TRBJ2-1 | - | - | TRBV29-1 | TGCAGCGTTCTCGGGGGAAAGTCCTACAATGAGCAGTTCTTC | CSVLGGKSYNEQFF
TRBJ1-5 | - | - | TRBV7-6 | TGTGCCAGCAGCTTAAAACCGGAGAATCAGCCCCAGCATTTT | CASSLKPENQPQHF
TRBJ2-3 | - | - | TRBV5-1 | TGCGCCAGCAGCTTGGCCGCGGGCCCAGGAATGCATACGCAGTATTTT | CASSLAAGPGMHTQYF
TRBJ1-2 | - | - | TRBV24-1 | TGTGCCACCAGTGGGTTTGTAGGGGCTTTCACCTTC | CATSGFVGAFTF
TRBJ1-5 | - | - | TRBV28 | TGTGCCAGCAGTTCGGGGAGGCCCCAGCATTTT | CASSSGRPQHF
TRBJ1-1 | few | TRBD1 | TRBV25-1 | TGTGCCAGCAGAGATTCAGGGGGGAGCACTGAAGCTTTCTTT | CASRDSGGSTEAFF
TRBJ2-7 | - | - | TRBV18 | TGTGCCAGCTCACCAGGGGCCGATTCCTACGAGCAGTACTTC | CASSPGADSYEQYF
TRBJ1-3 | few | - | TRBV5-8 | TGTGCCAGCAGCCCGGGGCTTGGAAACACCATATATTTT | CASSPGLGNTIYF
TRBJ2-5 | - | - | TRBV21-1 | TGTGCCAGCAGCTCCGGATACCAAGAGACCCAGTACTTC | CASSSGYQETQYF
TRBJ1-6 | - | - | TRBV2 | TGTGCCAGCAGTGAAACCGTCTATAATTCACCCCTCCACTTT | CASSETVYNSPLHF
TRBJ2-5 | - | TRBD1 | TRBV9 | TGTGCCAGCAGCGTGCAGGGGGCAGAAGAGACCCAGTACTTC | CASSVQGAEETQYF
TRBJ2-1 | - | - | TRBV19 | TGTGCCAGTAGTATAGCCGGGGGGCCCGGGGAGCAGTTCTTC | CASSIAGGPGEQFF
TRBJ1-6 | - | TRBD1 | TRBV6-5 | TGTGCCACCAAAACAGCGGGACAGGGCAATTCACCCCTCCACTTT | CATKTAGQGNSPLHF
TRBJ1-1 | - | - | TRBV6-5 | TGTGCCAGCAGTTACTCGCTGAACCGACCTGAAGCTTTCTTT | CASSYSLNRPEAFF
TRBJ2-3 | - | TRBD2 | TRBV28 | TGTGCCAGCAGCCCCTCTAGCGGGGGGCCTACAGATACGCAGTATTTT | CASSPSSGGPTDTQYF
TRBJ2-7 | - | - | TRBV2 | TGTGCCATCCACCAGGGGTCGCTAGCCTACGAGCAGTACTTC | CAIHQGSLAYEQYF
TRBJ1-3 | - | - | TRBV28 | TGTGCCAGCAGGGCGGGAAACACCATATATTTT | CASRAGNTIYF
TRBJ2-7 | - | - | TRBV9 | TGTGCCAGCAGCGGGGGACTCGGGGCTAGCGAGCAGTACTTC | CASSGGLGASEQYF
TRBJ1-1 | - | TRBD1 | TRBV7-9 | TGTGCCAGCAGCTCGACAGGGGAAAAAGCTTTCTTT | CASSSTGEKAFF
TRBJ2-1 | - | - | TRBV7-6 | TGTGCCAGCAGCTTAGAAACTACCCACTGGGGTTTTTCTCCTCTTTACAATGAGCAGTTCTTC | CASSLETTHWGFSPLYNEQFF